This is a list of T cell receptor beta chains from one sample in a study of blood T cells in healthy people across ages. TCRdb fed the 5' RACE reads into MiXCR, producing one record per CDR3 protein. Among 1.6 million or so distinct CDR3 sequences listed, roughly 30% were seen once. Specimen: blood. All receptors derive from a woman in her twenties or thirties in good health. CDR3s include the opening cysteine and the closing phenylalanine or tryptophan. The order of the fields is V gene, J gene, clone size, D gene, CDR3 DNA, CDR3 protein. The D gene is left open where the match is weak. Clone size is shown for a subset of rows, as once, few, many or a class of expanded clone.

TRBV5-1,TRBJ2-1,-,TRBD2,TGCGCCAGCAGCTTGGGTGTCGGCGGGGGGGCTCGGATTAATGAGCAGTTCTTC,CASSLGVGGGARINEQFF
TRBV12-3/TRBV12-4,TRBJ2-7,-,TRBD1,TGTGCCAGCACCCGGGACAGGGCCCCCTCCTACGAGCAGTACTTC,CASTRDRAPSYEQYF
TRBV20-1,TRBJ1-2,few,-,TGCGGAGGAACAGGGCTCTATGGCTACACCTTC,CGGTGLYGYTF
TRBV13,TRBJ1-2,many,-,TGTGCCAGCGAGAAGGTCTCCCCTGTGGCCTACACCTTC,CASEKVSPVAYTF
TRBV29-1,TRBJ1-1,-,-,TGCAGCGCCGTGGGGGACACGTTGAACACTGAAGCTTTCTTT,CSAVGDTLNTEAFF
TRBV10-3,TRBJ1-3,-,-,TGTGCCATCAGTGGGGGCAGCAGAAGAAGCGCTGGAAACACCATATATTTT,CAISGGSRRSAGNTIYF
TRBV15,TRBJ2-3,-,-,TGTGCCACCAGCAGCCCCCTTCCAGCTACGCCCCCAGATACGCGGTATTTT,CATSSPLPATPPDTRYF
TRBV27,TRBJ1-2,-,-,TGTGCCAGCAGTTTCTCGGGGGGCGATGGCTACACCTTC,CASSFSGGDGYTF
TRBV29-1,TRBJ2-3,-,-,TGCAGCGTCGGGACCCTCACAGATGCGCAGTATTTT,CSVGTLTDAQYF
TRBV18,TRBJ1-2,few,-,TGTGCCAGCTCACCAAGGGAATTTAACTATGGCTACACCTTC,CASSPREFNYGYTF
TRBV5-1,TRBJ1-6,few,-,TGCGCCAGCAGCCGTGACGGGTCGGATTCACCCCTCCACTTT,CASSRDGSDSPLHF
TRBV2,TRBJ1-5,-,-,TGTGCCAGCAGTGAAGTGATGGGGGGAAATCAGCCCCAGCATTTT,CASSEVMGGNQPQHF
TRBV4-1,TRBJ2-7,once,TRBD2,TGCGCCAGCAGCCCTTACCAGATCGGGAGGGCCGAGTACGAGCAGTACTTC,CASSPYQIGRAEYEQYF
TRBV20-1,TRBJ2-7,-,-,TGCAGTGCGAGCACCGACTACGAGCAGTACTTC,CSASTDYEQYF
TRBV9,TRBJ2-6,-,-,TGTGCCAGCAGCGTAACTATACGGGACACCCATGGGGCCAACGTCCTGACTTTC,CASSVTIRDTHGANVLTF
TRBV27,TRBJ1-6,-,-,TGTGCCAGCCGAGAAACAGGGTTAACTTCACCCCTCCACTTT,CASRETGLTSPLHF
TRBV7-3,TRBJ2-7,-,TRBD1,TGTGCCAGCAGTTGGACAGGGAGTCGAAACGAGCAGTACTTC,CASSWTGSRNEQYF
TRBV3-1,TRBJ2-1,-,TRBD2,TGTGCCAGCAGCCCCTCGACTAGCGGGGCCCCCTTTTACAATGAGCAGTTCTTC,CASSPSTSGAPFYNEQFF
TRBV20-1,TRBJ2-7,few,TRBD2,TGCAGTGTGGTAAGCGGGGTCAACTACGAGCAGTACTTC,CSVVSGVNYEQYF
TRBV4-1,TRBJ1-1,few,-,TGCGCCAGCAGATACAGAGAAACCTCGAACACTGAAGCTTTCTTT,CASRYRETSNTEAFF
TRBV12-3/TRBV12-4,TRBJ2-3,many,-,TGTGCCAGCAGCTCCTCGACTAGCACAGATACGCAGTATTTT,CASSSSTSTDTQYF
TRBV20-1,TRBJ2-7,-,-,TGCAGTGCTAGGGCGGACCGCGGCACCTACGAGCAGTACTTC,CSARADRGTYEQYF
TRBV7-6,TRBJ2-1,many,-,TGTGCCAGCAGCCTATGGGGGAGCTCCTACAATGAGCAGTTCTTC,CASSLWGSSYNEQFF
TRBV5-1,TRBJ1-3,-,-,TGCGCCAGCAGCCTCCGAGAGGCAATCGGAAACACCATATATTTT,CASSLREAIGNTIYF
TRBV21-1,TRBJ2-7,few,-,TGTGCCAGCAGCAAAGAGTTAGGGCTACTCTACGAGCAGTACTTC,CASSKELGLLYEQYF
TRBV2,TRBJ1-6,-,TRBD1,TGTGCCATGCAAGGGTTGCGGGACAGGGTGAATTCACCCCTCCACTTT,CAMQGLRDRVNSPLHF
TRBV13,TRBJ2-7,few,-,TGTGCCAGCAGCTCAAGGGTGGGGAACGCCTACGAGCAGTACTTC,CASSSRVGNAYEQYF
TRBV7-6,TRBJ2-5,-,TRBD2,TGTGCCAGCAGCTTACGGGGGGAAGCGGAGACCCAGTACTTC,CASSLRGEAETQYF
TRBV21-1,TRBJ1-4,-,-,TGTGCCAGCAGCAAACCGTCCAGGGACCGGGATGAAAAACTGTTTTTT,CASSKPSRDRDEKLFF
TRBV5-1,TRBJ2-3,-,TRBD1,TGCGCCAGCAGCTTAGGAATCGGGACAGGGATTGGTACGCAGTATTTT,CASSLGIGTGIGTQYF
TRBV29-1,TRBJ2-3,many,TRBD1,TGCAGCGCGGGGCCGACAGGGGGTCCGACAGATACGCAGTATTTT,CSAGPTGGPTDTQYF
TRBV28,TRBJ2-5,-,TRBD2,TGTGCCAGCAGTTCGGGACTAGCGGGAGGCCGCCAAGAGACCCAGTACTTC,CASSSGLAGGRQETQYF
TRBV6-4,TRBJ2-3,few,-,TGTGCCAGCAGTGACTCGATAGCGGGCACAGATACGCAGTATTTT,CASSDSIAGTDTQYF
TRBV27,TRBJ1-2,few,TRBD1,TGTGCCAGCAGTCCCGGACAGGTCTCGAGCTATGGCTACACCTTC,CASSPGQVSSYGYTF
TRBV20-1,TRBJ2-3,-,-,TGCAGTGCTAGGCTCCCCCCGGATACGCAGTATTTT,CSARLPPDTQYF
TRBV5-8,TRBJ2-7,-,-,TGTGCCAGCACCAATCCGAAGGGACACAACTCCTACGAGCAGTACTTC,CASTNPKGHNSYEQYF
TRBV7-2,TRBJ1-2,-,-,TGTGCCAGCAGCTTAGATGCCGGGAGGAGGGCTGGCTGCACCTTC,CASSLDAGRRAGCTF
TRBV6-1,TRBJ1-1,-,TRBD1,TGTGCCAGCAGACCGGGACAGGGGTTCGGTGAAGCTTTCTTT,CASRPGQGFGEAFF
TRBV5-1,TRBJ2-3,many,-,TGTGCCAGCAGTGGGGCAAGCACAGATACGCAGTATTTT,CASSGASTDTQYF
TRBV27,TRBJ2-7,many,-,TGTGCCAGCAGCTCGGGGGAAACCTACGAGCAGTACTTC,CASSSGETYEQYF
TRBV12-3/TRBV12-4,TRBJ2-7,-,-,TGTGCCAGCAGCAACGGGCACCACAAACTAATTACGAGCTCCTACGAGCAGTACTTC,CASSNGHHKLITSSYEQYF
TRBV20-1,TRBJ2-7,-,TRBD1,TGCAGTGCTAGTGTGACAGGGCCCTACGAGCAGTACTTC,CSASVTGPYEQYF
TRBV29-1,TRBJ2-1,-,-,TGCAGCGTTGGACTAATAAACAATGAGCAGTTCTTC,CSVGLINNEQFF
TRBV12-3/TRBV12-4,TRBJ2-2,few,TRBD2,TGTGCCACTCGGGGGGGTCTGGGCACCGGGGAGCTGTTTTTT,CATRGGLGTGELFF
TRBV6-6,TRBJ2-5,many,-,TGTGCCAGTCCTCCAGAGACCCAGTACTTC,CASPPETQYF
TRBV5-6,TRBJ1-2,few,TRBD1,TGTGCCAGCAGCGCGACAGGGCGCTCCGCTAGCTACACCTTC,CASSATGRSASYTF
TRBV6-5,TRBJ2-1,few,TRBD1,TGTGCCAGCAGTTATGCGGAACCGGGACAGGGCTACAATGAGCAGTTCTTC,CASSYAEPGQGYNEQFF
TRBV6-5,TRBJ2-3,-,-,TGTGCCAGCAGGTACTCGAAGACCCCAGATACGCAGTATTTT,CASRYSKTPDTQYF
TRBV12-3/TRBV12-4,TRBJ2-3,many,TRBD2,TGTGCCAGCAGTTTCAATGCGGGGGTCACAGATACGCAGTATTTT,CASSFNAGVTDTQYF
TRBV7-9,TRBJ2-5,once,-,TGTGCCAGCAGCTTCGACAGGTTACAAGAGACCCAGTACTTC,CASSFDRLQETQYF
TRBV20-1,TRBJ2-1,few,-,TGCAGTGCTAGAGATGCGGGTTCAATCAATGAGCAGTTCTTC,CSARDAGSINEQFF
TRBV20-1,TRBJ1-1,-,-,TGCAGTGCTAGACACCATGACAGCCTGATTGGTGAAGCTTTCTTT,CSARHHDSLIGEAFF
TRBV29-1,TRBJ2-5,many,-,TGCAGACCACCCCGGGGACCAGAGACCCAGTACTTC,CRPPRGPETQYF
TRBV29-1,TRBJ2-1,few,-,TGCAGCGTTGGGGGGACGGAGCTAAAGCAGTTCTTC,CSVGGTELKQFF
TRBV4-2,TRBJ2-1,few,TRBD2,TGTGCCAGCAGCCGGGCTAGCGGGAGCCATGAGCAGTTCTTC,CASSRASGSHEQFF
TRBV7-3,TRBJ1-2,few,TRBD1,TGTGCCAGCCGCGACCTCTCAGGGGGTGGCTACACCTTC,CASRDLSGGGYTF
TRBV9,TRBJ2-1,-,TRBD2,TGTGCCAGCAGCCCCGGGGAGCGGGAGGCAAGGCAGTTCTTC,CASSPGEREARQFF